Below are 22 T cell receptor beta chains sequenced from a single sample in a study of T cell responses to AZD1222 COVID-19 vaccine. The method was immunoSEQ multiplex PCR; TCRdb's version includes in-frame clones alone and lacks a portion of them. This sample has approximately 82,000 clones, with over 90% found just once. The source was peripheral blood, collected on day 0 of AZD1222 vaccination. The receptors originated from an adult in good health.

This clone was observed once. The junction departs from germline at one end; a sequencing error may be responsible. The chain is built from TRBV9 and TRBJ1-4; D remains unclear. Germline CDR1 SGDLS, CDR2 YYNGEE. CDR3 length equals 13 residues. The chain's CDR3 is CASSFGPNKKLFF. DNA of the CDR3: TGTGCCAGCAGCTTCGGACCTAATAAAAAACTGTTTTTT. The full variable domain, rest sourced from reference TRBV9 and TRBJ1-4, is DSGVTQTPKHLITATGQRVTLRCSPRSGDLSVYWYQQSLDQGLQFLIQYYNGEERAKGNILERFSAQQFPDLHSELNLSSLELGDSALYFCASSFGPNKKLFFGSGTQLSVL.

This sequence joins TRBV6-1 and TRBJ1-5; D is undetermined. Germline CDR1 MNHNS, CDR2 SASEGT. The V gene lost 1 base and the J gene lost 6 bases, with 10 bases spanning the gap. The CDR3 is 14 amino acids. In DNA form, the CDR3 reads TGTGCCAGCAGTGAAGTTAATACCGCTCAGCCCCAGCATTTT. Its translation is CASSEVNTAQPQHF.

The chain couples TRBV4-1 to TRBJ1-4; TRBD1 might be the D (6 bases). The CDR3 has 13 residues. V was clipped by 2 bases and J by 13 bases, with 14 bases between them. Germline CDR1 reads MGHRA; CDR2 reads YSYEKL. CDR3 DNA sequence: TGCGCCAGCAGCCAACTATTTGAAGGGGGACTGTTTTTT. Its translation: CASSQLFEGGLFF.

This chain connects TRBV12-3 or TRBV12-4 to TRBJ1-2; possible D gene TRBD1, 6 bases. The CDR3 extends over 13 amino acids. V was cut by 7 bases and J by 7 bases, with 16 bases left in between. CDR3 nucleotides: TGTGCCAGCACCCCTCGAGGGGGGTCTGGCTACACCTTC. Translating gives CASTPRGGSGYTF.

This clone has just one count. V usage is TRBV5-1 and J usage is TRBJ2-1; D is possibly TRBD2 (6 bases). The ends were cut back, 1 base at V and 9 bases at J, with 17 bases in the middle. The CDR3 runs 15 residues. The V gene's germline CDR1 is SGHRS and CDR2 YFSETQ. Written as DNA, the CDR3 is TGCGCCAGCAGCTTGAATCCGGGGGTGTGGGGTGAGCAGTTCTTC. Translated: CASSLNPGVWGEQFF.

The chain is built from TRBV24-1 and TRBJ1-2; TRBD1 might be the D (5 bases). Germline V gives CDR1 KGHDR, CDR2 SFDVKD. V shed 4 bases and J shed 6 bases, with 14 bases lying between them. There are 14 residues in the CDR3. The CDR3 reads CATSEAGRWDGYTF. The CDR3 DNA reads as TGTGCCACCAGTGAGGCAGGGAGGTGGGATGGCTACACCTTC.

V usage is TRBV27 and J usage is TRBJ1-6; tentative D call: TRBD1 (5 bases). CDR3 length: 17 amino acids. Germline V gives CDR1 MNHEY, CDR2 SMNVEV (reference sequence). V shed 2 bases and J shed 7 bases, with 18 bases lying between them. CDR3 nucleotide sequence: TGTGCCAGCAGTTTAGCCTCGCAGGGAAGAGGAAATTCACCCCTCCACTTT. Its protein product is CASSLASQGRGNSPLHF.

This sequence joins TRBV28 and TRBJ2-7; a weak D match, TRBD2 (6 bases). The CDR3 has 15 amino acids. V was cut by 3 bases and J by 0 bases, with 12 bases left in between. Germline V lookup: CDR1 MDHEN, CDR2 SYDVKM. In DNA form, the CDR3 reads TGTGCCAGCAGTTTGACCTGGAGGGGCTCCTACGAGCAGTACTTC. This encodes CASSLTWRGSYEQYF.

This sequence joins TRBV6-5 and TRBJ2-1, with 10 positions matching TRBD1. The V gene's germline CDR1 is MNHEY and CDR2 SVGAGI. The ends lost 8 bases at V and 4 bases at J; junction bases unmatched: 5. CDR3 size: 14 residues. This CDR3 is CASGRQGAYNEQFF. In DNA, the CDR3 is TGTGCCAGCGGACGACAGGGGGCATACAATGAGCAGTTCTTC.

The gene calls are TRBV5-5 and TRBJ1-2; 8 bases are shared with TRBD1. V was pared by 5 bases and J by 4 bases, with 10 bases of the junction left unmatched. This CDR3 region has 15 residues. From germline, CDR1 is SGHKS and CDR2 YYEKEE (reference sequence). CDR3 sequence: CASSFAPGGVYGYTF. CDR3 coding DNA: TGTGCCAGCAGTTTCGCTCCAGGGGGCGTCTATGGCTACACCTTC.

This chain links TRBV9 with TRBJ2-7, with D tentatively TRBD2 (5 bases). Germline assignment: CDR1 SGDLS and CDR2 YYNGEE. This CDR3 has 13 amino acids. Trimming removed 4 bases at V and 6 bases at J, with 14 bases between. Here the CDR3 DNA reads TGTGCCAGCAGCTCTCTTCCAAGCGGCGAGCAGTACTTC. Protein: CASSSLPSGEQYF.

The V gene is TRBV28, the J gene TRBJ1-2, with 9 bases identical to TRBD1. V was clipped by 1 base and J by 5 bases; unmatched bases: 8. CDR1 is MDHEN and CDR2 is SYDVKM in the germline V gene. The CDR3 totals 16 residues. This CDR3 reads CASSLYRTGGGYGYTF. The CDR3 DNA is TGTGCCAGCAGTTTATATAGAACAGGGGGCGGATATGGCTACACCTTC.

This chain uses TRBV18 with TRBJ1-5, with D possibly TRBD1 on 6 matching bases. Germline CDR1 is KGHSH and CDR2 is LQKENI. This CDR3 is built from 16 residues. Trimming took off 3 bases at V and 2 bases at J, with 14 bases between the two ends. The CDR3 coding sequence is TGTGCCAGCTCACCGGCTGGGGGCGCAGGCAATCAGCCCCAGCATTTT. This sequence encodes CASSPAGGAGNQPQHF.

The chain is built from TRBV24-1 and TRBJ1-2; the D gene is possibly TRBD1 (5 bases). The CDR3 runs to 14 residues. Germline V gene data show CDR1 as KGHDR and CDR2 as SFDVKD. V lost 1 base and J 3 bases, leaving 8 bases between the germline ends. Here the CDR3 reads CATSDFRVDYGYTF. The CDR3 nucleotides are TGTGCCACCAGTGATTTCAGGGTTGACTATGGCTACACCTTC.

The chain joins TRBV5-1 to TRBJ2-7; 11 nucleotides line up with TRBD2. Per germline, CDR1 SGHRS and CDR2 YFSETQ. After removal of 1 base from V and 3 bases from J, the junction contained 0 bases not matched to a gene. The CDR3 sequence is 14 residues long. The CDR3 DNA is TGCGCCAGCAGCTTGACTAGCGGGGGCTACGAGCAGTACTTC. Translated, it gives CASSLTSGGYEQYF.

The chain recombines TRBV4-3 with TRBJ1-6; a weak D match, TRBD1 (5 bases). CDR3 size: 16 residues. V was pared by 1 base and J by 1 base, with 8 bases between. Germline CDR1 reads LGHNA; CDR2 reads YSLEER. The CDR3 is CASSQAGGSYNSPLHF. The CDR3 DNA reads TGCGCCAGCAGCCAAGCCGGGGGATCCTATAATTCACCCCTCCACTTT.

This rearrangement joins TRBV10-3 to TRBJ1-1; D is uncertain. Trimming left V 0 bases short and J 3 bases short, with 11 bases between. The germline gives CDR1 ENHRY, CDR2 SYGVKD. The CDR3 has 15 amino acids. CDR3 sequence reads: CAISESKGPYTEAFF. DNA of the CDR3: TGTGCCATCAGTGAGTCGAAGGGTCCTTACACTGAAGCTTTCTTT.

The chain is built from TRBV4-3 and TRBJ1-4; possible D gene TRBD1, 6 bases. Germline CDR1 is LGHNA and CDR2 is YSLEER. CDR3 size: 14 residues. The V end was cut by 5 bases, the J end by 7 bases, with 14 bases between. CDR3 protein: CASSRQEASEKLFF. CDR3 nucleotides: TGCGCCAGCAGCAGACAGGAGGCTTCTGAAAAACTGTTTTTT.

V is TRBV24-1 and J is TRBJ2-1, with 7 bases fitting TRBD1. V shed 0 bases and J 0 bases; nucleotides not matched to a gene: 10. The CDR3 is 19 amino acids. Germline V gene sequence: CDR1 KGHDR, CDR2 SFDVKD. The CDR3 region has the DNA TGTGCCACCAGTGATTTGGCCCCCCCGGACAGGAGCTCCTACAATGAGCAGTTCTTC. Amino acids: CATSDLAPPDRSSYNEQFF.

This clone was detected once. V and J are TRBV9 and TRBJ1-1, with 7 positions matching TRBD1. The CDR3 is made up of 14 amino acids. The germline V gene encodes CDR1 SGDLS and CDR2 YYNGEE. The junction had 7 bases not matched to a gene; V was cut back by 3 bases and J by 5 bases. The DNA of the CDR3 is TGTGCCAGCAGCGGGCCCAGGGGGAGGACTGAAGCTTTCTTT. It yields the protein CASSGPRGRTEAFF.

V and J are TRBV6-5 and TRBJ1-6, with D possibly being TRBD1 (6 bases). The CDR3 has 15 residues. Trimming pared 7 bases from V and 5 bases from J, leaving 15 bases between. Per germline, CDR1 MNHEY and CDR2 SVGAGI. In DNA form, the CDR3 reads TGTGCCAGCACCCTTAATGAGGGGGATAATTCACCCCTCCACTTT. This translates into CASTLNEGDNSPLHF.

The CDR3 sequence is CASSVSGGDTDTQYF. In DNA form, the CDR3 reads TGTGCCAGCAGCGTTAGCGGGGGGGACACAGATACGCAGTATTTT. The genes are TRBV7-2 and TRBJ2-3; 11 nucleotides agree with TRBD2. V lost 5 bases, J lost 2 bases, and 3 bases stayed unmatched. The CDR3 totals 15 residues. Germline CDR1 is SGHTA and CDR2 is FQGNSA.